A selection of T cell receptor beta chains follows, all from one sample in a study of shared clonotypes between healthy human individuals. Only in-frame clones appear in the TCRdb table, and some are missing; sequencing was by immunoSEQ multiplex PCR. The repertoire holds 600,000 or so clones, about 95% seen once, with 0.095% to 0.14% in the top ten. Sample: naive CD8+ T cells sorted from blood. Receptor source: a woman aged 25 to 39 in good health. Each CDR3 is given with its conserved first and last residue.

v_call	j_call	cdr3_aa
TRBV4-1	TRBJ1-2	CASSQSPGGQGYGYTF
TRBV7-6	TRBJ1-4	CASSNSGEQTNEKLFF
TRBV27	TRBJ1-5	CASSLVGTGNQPQHF
TRBV5-1	TRBJ2-1	CASSTDSYNEQFF
TRBV18	TRBJ2-7	CATPLRDSYEQYF
TRBV28	TRBJ2-7	CASSSIARDNEQYF
TRBV4-2	TRBJ2-2	CASRGREGTGELFF
TRBV28	TRBJ2-3	CASSFGLAGGQYF
TRBV29-1	TRBJ1-1	CSVDPYATGDRTEAFF
TRBV5-1	TRBJ1-2	CASSYGTGDGYTF
TRBV18	TRBJ1-2	CASSPESNGYTF
TRBV11-2	TRBJ2-1	CASSSTWTSGSRSYNEQFF
TRBV27	TRBJ2-1	CASSFGSGSGNEQFF
TRBV19	TRBJ2-7	CASSPAGGPYEQYF
TRBV29-1	TRBJ1-2	CSVATGWDGYTF